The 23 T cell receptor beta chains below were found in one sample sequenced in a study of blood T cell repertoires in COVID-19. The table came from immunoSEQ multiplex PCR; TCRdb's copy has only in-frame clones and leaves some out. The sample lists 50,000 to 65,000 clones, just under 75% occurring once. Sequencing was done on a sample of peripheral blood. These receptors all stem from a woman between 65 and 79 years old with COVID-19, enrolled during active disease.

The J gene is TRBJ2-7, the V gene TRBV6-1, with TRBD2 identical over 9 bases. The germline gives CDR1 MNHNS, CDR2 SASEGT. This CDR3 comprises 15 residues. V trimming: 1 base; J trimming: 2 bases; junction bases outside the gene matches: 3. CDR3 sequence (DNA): TGTGCCAGCAGTGAAGTGACTAGCGGTACCTACGAGCAGTACGTC. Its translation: CASSEVTSGTYEQYV.

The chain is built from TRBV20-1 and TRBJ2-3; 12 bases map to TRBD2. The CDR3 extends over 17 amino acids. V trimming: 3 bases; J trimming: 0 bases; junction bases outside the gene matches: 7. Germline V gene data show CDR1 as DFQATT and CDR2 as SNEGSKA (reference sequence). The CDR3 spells CSASPFLAGGSTDTQYF. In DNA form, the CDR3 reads TGCAGTGCTAGTCCCTTTCTAGCGGGGGGGAGCACAGATACGCAGTATTTT.

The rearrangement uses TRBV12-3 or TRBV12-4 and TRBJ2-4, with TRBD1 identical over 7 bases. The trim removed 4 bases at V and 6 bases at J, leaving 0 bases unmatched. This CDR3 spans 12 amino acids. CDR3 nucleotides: TGTGCCAGCAGTTCAGGGGGAAACATTCAGTACTTC. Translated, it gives CASSSGGNIQYF.

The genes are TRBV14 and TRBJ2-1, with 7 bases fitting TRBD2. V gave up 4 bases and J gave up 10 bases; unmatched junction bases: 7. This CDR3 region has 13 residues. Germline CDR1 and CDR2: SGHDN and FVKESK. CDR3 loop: CASSLQVGGEQFF. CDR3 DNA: TGTGCCAGCAGCCTGCAAGTGGGAGGGGAGCAGTTCTTC.

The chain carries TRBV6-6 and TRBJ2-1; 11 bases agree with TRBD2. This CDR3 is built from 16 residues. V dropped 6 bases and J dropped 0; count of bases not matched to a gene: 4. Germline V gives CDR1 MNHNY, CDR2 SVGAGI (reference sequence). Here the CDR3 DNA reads TGTGCCAGCAGGATACTAGCGGGAGACTCCTACAATGAGCAGTTCTTC. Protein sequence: CASRILAGDSYNEQFF.

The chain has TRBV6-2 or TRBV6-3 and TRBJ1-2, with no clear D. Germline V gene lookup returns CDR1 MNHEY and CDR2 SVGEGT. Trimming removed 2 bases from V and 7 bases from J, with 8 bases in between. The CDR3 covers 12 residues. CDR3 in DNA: TGTGCCAGCAGTTACGCGTATTCTGGCTACACCTTC. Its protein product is CASSYAYSGYTF.

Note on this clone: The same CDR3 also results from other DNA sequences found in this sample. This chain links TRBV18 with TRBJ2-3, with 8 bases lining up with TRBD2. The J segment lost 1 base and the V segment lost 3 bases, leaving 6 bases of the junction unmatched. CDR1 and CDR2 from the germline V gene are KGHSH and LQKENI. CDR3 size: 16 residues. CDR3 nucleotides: TGTGCCAGCTCACCTCAGGCGGGGGGAGGCACAGATACGCAGTATTTT. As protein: CASSPQAGGGTDTQYF.

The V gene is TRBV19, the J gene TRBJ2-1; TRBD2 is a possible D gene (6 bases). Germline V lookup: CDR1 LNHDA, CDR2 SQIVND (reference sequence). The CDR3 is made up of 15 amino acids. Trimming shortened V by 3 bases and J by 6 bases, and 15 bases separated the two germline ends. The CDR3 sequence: CASSIPGSFTNEQFF. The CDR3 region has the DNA TGTGCCAGTAGTATCCCCGGGAGCTTTACCAATGAGCAGTTCTTC.

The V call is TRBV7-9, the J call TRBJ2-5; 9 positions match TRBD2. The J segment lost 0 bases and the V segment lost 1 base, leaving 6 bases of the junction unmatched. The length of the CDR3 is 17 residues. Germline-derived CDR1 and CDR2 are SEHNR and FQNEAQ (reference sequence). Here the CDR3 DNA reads TGTGCCAGCAGCTTAGGCCTAGCGGGGTTGTACCAAGAGACCCAGTACTTC. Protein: CASSLGLAGLYQETQYF.

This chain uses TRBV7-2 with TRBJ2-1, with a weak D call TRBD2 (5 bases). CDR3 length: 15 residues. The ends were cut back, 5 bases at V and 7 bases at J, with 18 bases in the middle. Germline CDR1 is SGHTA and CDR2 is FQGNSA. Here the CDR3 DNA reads TGTGCCAGCAGCCCCTTCGCGGGTTTGGATAATGAGCAGTTCTTC. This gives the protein CASSPFAGLDNEQFF.

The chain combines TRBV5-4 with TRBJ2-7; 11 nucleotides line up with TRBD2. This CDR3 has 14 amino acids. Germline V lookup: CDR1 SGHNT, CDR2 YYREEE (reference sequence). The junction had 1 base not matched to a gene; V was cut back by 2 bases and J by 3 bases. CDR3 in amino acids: CASSFGLAGYEQYV. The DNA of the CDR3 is TGTGCCAGCAGCTTTGGACTAGCGGGCTACGAGCAGTACGTC.

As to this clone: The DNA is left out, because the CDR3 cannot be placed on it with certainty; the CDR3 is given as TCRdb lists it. This CDR3 reads CASSFFGQGETNYGYTF. The V and J genes are TRBV28 and TRBJ1-2; TRBD1, as called in the table, went unchecked against the DNA. Germline assignment: CDR1 MDHEN and CDR2 SYDVKM. Termini included, the CDR3 measures 17 amino acids.

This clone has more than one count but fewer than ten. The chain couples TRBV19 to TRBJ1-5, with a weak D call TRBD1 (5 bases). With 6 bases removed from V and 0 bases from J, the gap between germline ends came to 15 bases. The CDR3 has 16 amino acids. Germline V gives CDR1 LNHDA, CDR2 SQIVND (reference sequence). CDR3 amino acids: CASRRLGGYSNQPQHF. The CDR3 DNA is TGTGCCAGTAGGCGACTGGGGGGGTATAGCAATCAGCCCCAGCATTTT.

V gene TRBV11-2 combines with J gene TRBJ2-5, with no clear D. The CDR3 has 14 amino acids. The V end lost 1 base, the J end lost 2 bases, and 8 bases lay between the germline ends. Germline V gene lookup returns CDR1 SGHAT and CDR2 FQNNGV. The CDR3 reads CASSLARNQETQYF. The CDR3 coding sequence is TGTGCCAGCAGCTTAGCCAGGAATCAAGAGACCCAGTACTTC.

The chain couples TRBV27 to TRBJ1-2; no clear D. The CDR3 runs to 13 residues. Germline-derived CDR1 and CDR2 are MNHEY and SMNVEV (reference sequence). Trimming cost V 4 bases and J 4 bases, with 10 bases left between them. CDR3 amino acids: CASSSTDTYGYTF. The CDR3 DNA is TGTGCCAGCAGTTCCACCGACACCTATGGCTACACCTTC.

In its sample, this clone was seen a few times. The CDR3 DNA follows: TGTGCCAGCAGCCCCCCGGGACTAGCGGGAAAGGAGCTGTTTTTT. This translates into CASSPPGLAGKELFF. The V gene is TRBV7-8, the J gene TRBJ2-2, with 13 bases matching TRBD2. The germline gives CDR1 SGHVS, CDR2 FQNEAQ. The J segment lost 10 bases and the V segment lost 5 bases, leaving 7 bases of the junction unmatched. The CDR3 runs 15 residues. The complete variable domain, with remaining parts taken from reference TRBV7-8 and TRBJ2-2, reads GAGVSQSPRYKVAKRGQDVALRCDPISGHVSLFWYQQALGQGPEFLTYFQNEAQLDKSGLPSDRFFAERPEGSVSTLKIQRTQQEDSAVYLCASSPPGLAGKELFFGEGSRLTVL.

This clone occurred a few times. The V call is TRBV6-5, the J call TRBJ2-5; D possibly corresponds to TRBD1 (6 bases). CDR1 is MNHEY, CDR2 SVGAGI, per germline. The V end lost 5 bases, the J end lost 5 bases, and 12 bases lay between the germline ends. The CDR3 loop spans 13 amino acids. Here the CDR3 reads CASSTGYRETQYF. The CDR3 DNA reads TGTGCCAGCAGTACAGGGTATCGGGAGACCCAGTACTTC.

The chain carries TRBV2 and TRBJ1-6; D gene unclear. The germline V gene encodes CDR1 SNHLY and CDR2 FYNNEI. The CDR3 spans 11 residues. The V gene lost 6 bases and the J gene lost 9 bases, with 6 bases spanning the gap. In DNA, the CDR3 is TGTGCCAGCAGACAGCTTTCACCCCTCCACTTT. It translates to CASRQLSPLHF. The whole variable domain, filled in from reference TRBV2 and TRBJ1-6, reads EPEVTQTPSHQVTQMGQEVILRCVPISNHLYFYWYRQILGQKVEFLVSFYNNEISEKSEIFDDQFSVERPDGSNFTLKIRSTKLEDSAMYFCASRQLSPLHFGNGTRLTVT.

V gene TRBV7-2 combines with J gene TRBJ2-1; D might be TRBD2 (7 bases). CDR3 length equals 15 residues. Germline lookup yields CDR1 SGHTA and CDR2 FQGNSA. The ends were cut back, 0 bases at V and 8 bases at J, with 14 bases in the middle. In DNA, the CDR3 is TGTGCCAGCAGCTTAGCGCGGGGGCCTGAGTATGAGCAGTTCTTC. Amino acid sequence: CASSLARGPEYEQFF.

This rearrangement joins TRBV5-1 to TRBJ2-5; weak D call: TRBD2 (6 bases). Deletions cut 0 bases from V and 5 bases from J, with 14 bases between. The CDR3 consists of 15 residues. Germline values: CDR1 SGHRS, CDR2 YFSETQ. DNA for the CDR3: TGCGCCAGCAGCTTGGGGAGGGTTGATCGCGAGACCCAGTACTTC. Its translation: CASSLGRVDRETQYF.

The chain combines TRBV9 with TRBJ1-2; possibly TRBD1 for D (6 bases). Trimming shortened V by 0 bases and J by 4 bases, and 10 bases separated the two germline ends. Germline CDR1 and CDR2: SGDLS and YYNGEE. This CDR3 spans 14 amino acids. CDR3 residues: CASSVGDNRYGYTF. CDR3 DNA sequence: TGTGCCAGCAGCGTAGGGGACAACCGCTATGGCTACACCTTC.

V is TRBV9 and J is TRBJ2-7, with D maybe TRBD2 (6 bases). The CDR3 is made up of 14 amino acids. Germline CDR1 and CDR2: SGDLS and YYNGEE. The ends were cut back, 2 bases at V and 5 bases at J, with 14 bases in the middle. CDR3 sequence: CASSVGGVLDEQYF. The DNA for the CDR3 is TGTGCCAGCAGCGTCGGCGGGGTCCTGGACGAGCAGTACTTC. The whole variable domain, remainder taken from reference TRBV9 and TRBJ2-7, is DSGVTQTPKHLITATGQRVTLRCSPRSGDLSVYWYQQSLDQGLQFLIQYYNGEERAKGNILERFSAQQFPDLHSELNLSSLELGDSALYFCASSVGGVLDEQYFGPGTRLTVT.

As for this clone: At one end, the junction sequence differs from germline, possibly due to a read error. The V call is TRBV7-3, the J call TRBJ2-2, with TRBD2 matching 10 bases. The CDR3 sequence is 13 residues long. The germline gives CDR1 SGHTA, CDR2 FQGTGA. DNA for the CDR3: TGTGCCAGCAGTAGCGGGAGGCCCGGAGAGCTGTTTTTT. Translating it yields CASSSGRPGELFF.